The 13 T cell receptor beta chains below all came from one sample that was sequenced in a study of blood T cell repertoires in COVID-19 (dated by TCRdb to the early 2020s). The library was built by means of the immunoSEQ multiplex PCR assay. The table comes from immuneACCESS by way of TCRdb, which keeps in-frame sequences with V and J called. Part of the clones is missing from these tables; in studies checked, under half for an unresolved V gene and the rest for unknown reasons. Recorded for this sample are almost 55,000 clones; roughly 88% of them occurred a single time. The ten largest clones add up to 3.5% of the sample. The sequencing input was peripheral blood. The receptors were gathered from a human donor in a cohort sampled during active COVID-19.

The chain links TRBV19 to TRBJ1-6, with D tentatively TRBD1 (6 bases). CDR1 and CDR2 (germline): LNHDA, SQIVND (reference sequence). The V gene lost 4 bases and the J gene lost 10 bases, with 14 bases spanning the gap. The CDR3 extends over 14 amino acids. CDR3: CASSSAYRESPLHF. CDR3 bases: TGTGCCAGTAGTAGTGCCTACAGGGAGTCACCCCTCCACTTT.

The V gene is TRBV5-4, the J gene TRBJ2-1; 7 bases are a match to TRBD1. The V segment lost 4 bases and the J segment 1 base; nucleotides outside the gene matches: 8. CDR1 is SGHNT and CDR2 is YYREEE in the germline V gene (reference sequence). This CDR3 has 16 residues. The CDR3 DNA reads TGTGCCAGCAGCCCCAGAGGGGGCGCGTCCTACAATGAGCAGTTCTTC. Protein product: CASSPRGGASYNEQFF.

This chain joins TRBV10-3 and TRBJ2-2, with 7 bases identical to TRBD1. Trimming took 6 bases from V and 4 from J; bases not matched to a gene: 5. The CDR3 length is 14 residues. CDR1 and CDR2 (germline): ENHRY, SYGVKD. CDR3 DNA sequence: TGTGCCATCAGATCCGGGACAGCCACCGGGGAGCTGTTTTTT. Amino acid sequence: CAIRSGTATGELFF.

This chain uses TRBV7-2 with TRBJ2-1; possibly TRBD2 for D (6 bases). The CDR3 is 18 amino acids. V lost 4 bases to trimming and J lost 0 bases, with 19 bases between them. The germline gives CDR1 SGHTA, CDR2 FQGNSA. The CDR3 is CASSWPSGSRSSYNEQFF. The CDR3 region has the DNA TGTGCCAGCAGCTGGCCCAGCGGGTCCCGGAGCTCCTACAATGAGCAGTTCTTC.

The chain couples TRBV7-3 to TRBJ2-1; D gene unclear. Germline CDR1 is SGHTA and CDR2 is FQGTGA. The CDR3 spans 15 residues. The V end lost 5 bases, the J end lost 7 bases, and 18 bases lay between the germline ends. The CDR3 DNA sequence: TGTGCCAGCAGCCGCCTCTCGGGTGTCCCAAATGAGCAGTTCTTC. This translates into CASSRLSGVPNEQFF.

The chain recombines TRBV19 with TRBJ1-3; perhaps TRBD1 as D (6 bases). Trimming stripped 4 bases from V and 2 bases from J, with 9 bases between. This CDR3 has 14 amino acids. Per the germline V gene, CDR1 is LNHDA and CDR2 is SQIVND (reference sequence). The CDR3 reads CASSTHRAGNTIYF. In DNA, the CDR3 is TGTGCCAGTAGTACCCACAGGGCTGGAAACACCATATATTTT.

This chain connects TRBV19 to TRBJ2-3, with D perhaps matching TRBD2 (6 bases). The CDR3 runs to 15 residues. Per the germline V gene, CDR1 is LNHDA and CDR2 is SQIVND (reference sequence). The germline V and J ends were trimmed by 3 bases and 3 bases, with 13 bases remaining between them. In nucleotides, the CDR3 is TGTGCCAGTAGTATGGCGGGACCAGCAACAGATACGCAGTATTTT. Amino acids: CASSMAGPATDTQYF.

The V and J genes are TRBV6-5 and TRBJ2-7; 7 positions match TRBD1. With V trimmed by 11 bases and J by 6 bases, 10 bases remained unmatched. Germline CDR1 is MNHEY and CDR2 is SVGAGI. This CDR3 spans 12 amino acids. CDR3 bases: TGTGCCGTTCACAGGGGTAATGGCGAGCAGTACTTC. Translating it yields CAVHRGNGEQYF.

V and J are TRBV5-8 and TRBJ1-1; 7 bases map to TRBD1. Trimming removed 4 bases from V and 7 bases from J; junction bases left unmatched: 4. The CDR3 totals 12 residues. The germline V gene encodes CDR1 SGHTS and CDR2 YDEGEE. The CDR3 loop reads CASSNHRGEAFF. The CDR3 coding sequence is TGTGCCAGCAGCAACCACAGGGGTGAAGCTTTCTTT.

V gene TRBV9 combines with J gene TRBJ2-3; 9 nucleotides align to TRBD2. This CDR3 has 15 residues. Germline trimming cut 0 bases from V and 4 bases from J; bases unmatched to any gene: 3. Germline CDR1 and CDR2: SGDLS and YYNGEE. The CDR3 DNA reads TGTGCCAGCAGCGTAGGTAGCGGGAGAGCAGATACGCAGTATTTT. The encoded protein is CASSVGSGRADTQYF.

This clone was recorded a few times. This chain uses TRBV7-6 with TRBJ2-6, with TRBD2 identical over 9 bases. Germline CDR1 is SGHVS and CDR2 is FNYEAQ. The CDR3 has 19 residues. Trimming removed 5 bases from V and 0 bases from J; junction bases left unmatched: 11. CDR3: CASSPQGAGGYSGANVLTF. CDR3 nucleotides: TGTGCCAGCAGCCCTCAGGGAGCGGGAGGTTACTCTGGGGCCAACGTCCTGACTTTC.

The DNA of the CDR3 is TGTGCCAGCAGCCAAGTGCCCAAGTCAGCGGGACCTAATGAGCAGTTCTTC. It translates to CASSQVPKSAGPNEQFF. The chain recombines TRBV3-1 (or the pseudogene TRBV3-2) with TRBJ2-1; 7 positions match TRBD2. The CDR3 is 17 amino acids. With V trimmed by 1 base and J by 7 bases, 13 bases remained unmatched. CDR1 LGHDT and CDR2 YNNKEL come from the germline V gene (reference sequence).

The chain has TRBV6-5 and TRBJ2-6, with D unclear. CDR1 is MNHEY, CDR2 SVGAGI, per germline. The ends were cut back, 7 bases at V and 4 bases at J, with 11 bases in the middle. The CDR3 consists of 14 residues. This chain's CDR3 is CASTQVAGANVLTF. In DNA, the CDR3 is TGTGCCAGCACTCAGGTGGCGGGGGCCAACGTCCTGACTTTC.